Listed below are T cell receptor beta chains from one sample, sequenced in a study of cytomegalovirus exposure and HLA in healthy donors. Clones were read by immunoSEQ multiplex PCR, and TCRdb kept only the in-frame ones, dropping some. The sample has roughly 160,000 clones; around 79% are singletons. The sample consisted of PBMCs. These receptors were collected from a man between 50 and 59 years old in good health and CMV-seropositive. Both conserved end residues are part of each CDR3. The D gene is left open where the match is weak. Where a row states a size, it is once, few, many or the class of an expanded clone; other rows omit it.

d_call,v_call,j_call,clone_size,cdr3_aa,cdr3_nt
-,TRBV11-2,TRBJ2-1,-,CASSSLDGDEQFF,TGTGCCAGCAGCTCCCTGGACGGGGATGAGCAGTTCTTC
TRBD2,TRBV19,TRBJ2-3,-,CASGASGGADTQYF,TGTGCCAGCGGGGCTAGCGGCGGGGCAGATACGCAGTATTTT
-,TRBV6-4,TRBJ1-1,-,CASSDTPENTEAFF,TGTGCCAGCAGTGATACACCAGAGAACACTGAAGCTTTCTTT
-,TRBV9,TRBJ1-2,-,CASSVDAGTTYGYTF,TGTGCCAGCAGCGTAGATGCAGGGACAACCTATGGCTACACCTTC
TRBD1,TRBV6-1,TRBJ2-2,-,CASSGLQGINTGELFF,TGTGCCAGCAGTGGATTACAGGGGATAAACACCGGGGAGCTGTTTTTT
-,TRBV9,TRBJ2-6,-,CASSTRDTPSGANVLTF,TGTGCCAGCAGCACCCGGGACACCCCCTCTGGGGCCAACGTCCTGACTTTC
-,TRBV13,TRBJ1-1,once,CASSLVGQGYPEAFF,TGTGCCAGCAGCTTAGTGGGTCAGGGCTACCCTGAAGCTTTCTTT
-,TRBV5-1,TRBJ1-3,-,CASSPAGSASGNTIYF,TGCGCCAGCAGCCCGGCGGGAAGCGCGTCGGGAAACACCATATATTTT
-,TRBV5-6,TRBJ2-7,-,CASTDSQNEQYF,TGTGCCAGCACGGACAGTCAAAACGAGCAGTACTTC
TRBD1,TRBV6-1,TRBJ1-5,-,CASSALRGPTDQPQHF,TGTGCCAGCAGTGCACTCAGGGGGCCCACCGATCAGCCCCAGCATTTT
TRBD1,TRBV6-5,TRBJ1-1,-,CASSARGRGTEAFF,TGTGCCAGCAGCGCAAGGGGGCGAGGGACTGAAGCTTTCTTT
TRBD1,TRBV11-1,TRBJ2-7,-,CASSLASTGPYEQYF,TGTGCCAGCAGCTTAGCGTCGACAGGGCCCTACGAGCAGTACTTC
TRBD1,TRBV2,TRBJ1-2,-,CASSQQGAGGYGYTF,TGTGCCAGCAGTCAACAGGGGGCTGGCGGCTATGGCTACACCTTC
TRBD1,TRBV4-1,TRBJ1-1,-,CASSQGTGGRVTEAFF,TGCGCCAGCAGCCAGGGGACAGGGGGCAGGGTCACTGAAGCTTTCTTT
TRBD2,TRBV6-5,TRBJ2-3,-,CASKRTGGSTDTQYF,TGTGCCAGCAAACGTACGGGGGGTAGCACAGATACGCAGTATTTT
-,TRBV5-4,TRBJ2-7,-,CASSPGESLYEQYF,TGTGCCAGCAGCCCAGGGGAATCGCTCTACGAGCAGTACTTC
-,TRBV6-5,TRBJ2-4,-,CASRSRTVPKNIQYF,TGTGCCAGCAGATCTAGGACAGTCCCCAAAAACATTCAGTACTTC
-,TRBV5-1,TRBJ2-1,-,CASSLGGGPGNEQFF,TGCGCCAGCAGCTTGGGGGGGGGCCCGGGGAATGAGCAGTTCTTC
-,TRBV28,TRBJ1-1,few,CASSLTDYEAFF,TGTGCCAGCAGTTTAACCGACTATGAAGCTTTCTTT
TRBD2,TRBV15,TRBJ2-4,-,CATSREASGKNIQYF,TGTGCCACCAGCAGAGAGGCTAGCGGTAAAAACATTCAGTACTTC
-,TRBV19,TRBJ2-4,-,CASNLQGAKNIQYF,TGTGCCAGTAACTTACAGGGTGCCAAAAACATTCAGTACTTC
TRBD1,TRBV2,TRBJ1-2,-,CASSARTGNYGYTF,TGTGCCAGCAGTGCTAGGACAGGGAACTATGGCTACACCTTC
TRBD1,TRBV4-1,TRBJ2-1,-,CASHPTGTGFDEQFF,TGCGCCAGTCACCCCACCGGGACAGGGTTCGATGAGCAGTTCTTC
TRBD2,TRBV6-6,TRBJ2-7,-,CASSTGTSDEQYF,TGTGCCAGCAGTACTGGGACTAGCGACGAGCAGTACTTC
TRBD2,TRBV5-6,TRBJ2-3,-,CASSDLAAGGPDTQYF,TGTGCCAGCAGCGATTTAGCGGCGGGGGGCCCGGATACGCAGTATTTT
TRBD1,TRBV11-2,TRBJ2-5,-,CASSTLPGQQETQYF,TGTGCCAGCAGTACTCTTCCGGGACAGCAAGAGACCCAGTACTTC
-,TRBV5-6,TRBJ1-5,few,CASSFRDRTSNQPQHF,TGTGCCAGCAGCTTCAGAGACAGGACTAGCAATCAGCCCCAGCATTTT
-,TRBV5-1,TRBJ1-2,-,CASSPRTDPGGYTF,TGCGCCAGCAGCCCCAGGACAGACCCCGGAGGCTACACCTTC
-,TRBV7-2,TRBJ2-3,few,CASSLAGGTDTQYF,TGTGCCAGCAGCTTAGCCGGGGGCACAGATACGCAGTATTTT
-,TRBV6-1,TRBJ1-2,-,CASSDGGGYTF,TGTGCCAGCAGTGACGGCGGGGGCTACACCTTC
-,TRBV7-9,TRBJ1-1,-,CASSNQRTGVAFF,TGTGCCAGCAGCAATCAGAGAACTGGAGTAGCTTTCTTT
TRBD1,TRBV7-2,TRBJ2-4,-,CASSQRTGSF,TGTGCCAGCAGCCAGAGGACAGGGAGTTTC
-,TRBV7-3,TRBJ2-5,few,CASSPVGNQETQYF,TGTGCCAGCAGCCCGGTCGGGAACCAAGAGACCCAGTACTTC
TRBD2,TRBV6-5,TRBJ2-1,-,CASNLAGGPISEQFF,TGTGCCAGCAATCTAGCGGGGGGGCCAATAAGTGAGCAGTTCTTC
-,TRBV10-3,TRBJ1-1,-,CAISESGGVNTEAFF,TGTGCCATCAGTGAGTCGGGAGGGGTGAACACTGAAGCTTTCTTT
-,TRBV5-6,TRBJ2-5,-,CASSETSIQETQYF,TGTGCCAGCAGCGAAACTAGCATTCAAGAGACCCAGTACTTC
-,TRBV28,TRBJ2-7,once,CAGQTGTHEQYF,TGTGCCGGGCAGACAGGGACTCACGAGCAGTACTTC
-,TRBV5-8,TRBJ1-2,-,CASSQYRAQGYGYTF,TGTGCCAGCAGCCAATACCGGGCCCAGGGCTATGGCTACACCTTC
-,TRBV5-6,TRBJ2-2,once,CASSFSGSTGELFF,TGTGCCAGCAGCTTTTCGGGGAGCACCGGGGAGCTGTTTTTT
TRBD1,TRBV9,TRBJ2-7,-,CASSAPGTGDEQYF,TGTGCCAGCAGCGCCCCCGGGACAGGGGACGAGCAGTACTTC
-,TRBV5-1,TRBJ1-3,-,CASSFAGDSGNTIYF,TGCGCCAGCAGCTTTGCGGGTGACTCTGGAAACACCATATATTTT
-,TRBV7-6,TRBJ2-2,-,CASSYNQGTGELFF,TGTGCCAGCAGCTACAATCAGGGGACCGGGGAGCTGTTTTTT